These T cell receptor beta chains were read from a single sample in a study of blood T cell repertoires in COVID-19. Sequencing used immunoSEQ multiplex PCR; TCRdb keeps in-frame clones, though not all of them. The table has tens of thousands of clones, roughly 80% seen once. The sequenced sample was peripheral blood. The receptors originated from a man in his 70s with COVID-19, enrolled during active disease. Each CDR3 is given with its conserved first and last residue. Fields, in order: J gene, D gene, clone size, V gene, CDR3 DNA, CDR3 protein. The D gene is left open where the match is weak. Some rows have no size entry. The others give once, few or many, or a class for an expanded clone.

j_call: TRBJ1-4
d_call: .
clone_size: .
v_call: TRBV19
cdr3_nt: TGTGCCAGTAGCTCCGACAGCGCAACTAATGAAAAACTGTTTTTT
cdr3_aa: CASSSDSATNEKLFF

j_call: TRBJ2-1
d_call: TRBD2
clone_size: few
v_call: TRBV3-1/TRBV3-2
cdr3_nt: TGTGCCAGCAGCCAGGGAGGGTGGGAGCAGTTCTTC
cdr3_aa: CASSQGGWEQFF

j_call: TRBJ2-5
d_call: .
clone_size: few
v_call: TRBV6-6
cdr3_nt: TGTGCCAGCAGCCCGACAGGAGTTCAAGAGACCCAGTACTTC
cdr3_aa: CASSPTGVQETQYF

j_call: TRBJ1-2
d_call: TRBD1
clone_size: .
v_call: TRBV5-6
cdr3_nt: TGTGCCAGCAGCCCTATGGGACAGGCCCCCTATGGCTACACCTTC
cdr3_aa: CASSPMGQAPYGYTF

j_call: TRBJ2-7
d_call: TRBD2
clone_size: .
v_call: TRBV7-2
cdr3_nt: TGTGCCAGCAGCCAGAGCGGGGGGGCGGGGTACGAGCAGTACTTC
cdr3_aa: CASSQSGGAGYEQYF

j_call: TRBJ1-1
d_call: .
clone_size: few
v_call: TRBV19
cdr3_nt: TGTGCCAGTAGTATCTCCGGCGGATTTACTGAAGCTTTCTTT
cdr3_aa: CASSISGGFTEAFF

j_call: TRBJ2-3
d_call: .
clone_size: .
v_call: TRBV7-9
cdr3_nt: TGTGCCAGCAGCACATCGGGGTCAGATACGCAGTATTTT
cdr3_aa: CASSTSGSDTQYF

j_call: TRBJ1-2
d_call: .
clone_size: .
v_call: TRBV6-6
cdr3_nt: TGTGCCAGCAGTTATTTGGCCAGTGGCTACACCTTC
cdr3_aa: CASSYLASGYTF

j_call: TRBJ1-2
d_call: TRBD1
clone_size: .
v_call: TRBV3-1/TRBV3-2
cdr3_nt: TGTGCCAGCAGCCAAGCGGGACAGAGGATGGCCACCTTC
cdr3_aa: CASSQAGQRMATF

j_call: TRBJ2-6
d_call: .
clone_size: .
v_call: TRBV24-1
cdr3_nt: TGTGCCACCAGTGCCGTCTCAGTCTCTGGGGCCAACGTCCTGACTTTC
cdr3_aa: CATSAVSVSGANVLTF

j_call: TRBJ2-5
d_call: .
clone_size: .
v_call: TRBV7-2
cdr3_nt: TGTGCCAGCAGCTTCCAGGGGCCCCAAGAGACCCAGTACTTC
cdr3_aa: CASSFQGPQETQYF

j_call: TRBJ1-6
d_call: .
clone_size: .
v_call: TRBV11-1
cdr3_nt: TGTGCCAGCGGTCAGGGGAATTCACCCCTCCACTTT
cdr3_aa: CASGQGNSPLHF

j_call: TRBJ1-5
d_call: .
clone_size: .
v_call: TRBV6-5
cdr3_nt: TGTGCCAGCAGTTACGGGAGGAATCAGCCCCAGCATTTT
cdr3_aa: CASSYGRNQPQHF

j_call: TRBJ2-5
d_call: TRBD1
clone_size: .
v_call: TRBV3-1/TRBV3-2
cdr3_nt: TGTGCCAGCAGCCTCGTTACCGGGACAGGGAATACCCAGTACTTC
cdr3_aa: CASSLVTGTGNTQYF

j_call: TRBJ2-3
d_call: TRBD2
clone_size: .
v_call: TRBV7-3
cdr3_nt: TGTGCCAGCAGCTTAAGTGGTAGCGGGGGGGCTGTAGATACGCAGTATTTT
cdr3_aa: CASSLSGSGGAVDTQYF

j_call: TRBJ1-2
d_call: .
clone_size: .
v_call: TRBV11-3
cdr3_nt: TGTGCCAGCAGCTTCGGGGGGGCCGGCTATGGCTACACCTTC
cdr3_aa: CASSFGGAGYGYTF

j_call: TRBJ2-5
d_call: .
clone_size: .
v_call: TRBV13
cdr3_nt: TGTGCCAGCAGCCTCGGGGGTCTGGAGACCCAGTACTTC
cdr3_aa: CASSLGGLETQYF

j_call: TRBJ1-1
d_call: TRBD1
clone_size: .
v_call: TRBV3-1/TRBV3-2
cdr3_nt: TGTGCCAGCAGCCCACAGGGGCTAGGAGCTTTCTTT
cdr3_aa: CASSPQGLGAFF

j_call: TRBJ1-4
d_call: TRBD1
clone_size: .
v_call: TRBV15
cdr3_nt: TGTGCCACCAGCGTTCGACAGGGAGCGAATGAAAAACTGTTTTTT
cdr3_aa: CATSVRQGANEKLFF

j_call: TRBJ2-7
d_call: TRBD2
clone_size: .
v_call: TRBV27
cdr3_nt: TGTGCCAGCAGGGTAGAGACTAGCGGACGATCCTACGAGCAGTACTTC
cdr3_aa: CASRVETSGRSYEQYF

j_call: TRBJ1-4
d_call: .
clone_size: .
v_call: TRBV5-6
cdr3_nt: TGTGCCAGCAGCTTTGGACCGCAGGGGACTAATGAAAAACTGTTTTTT
cdr3_aa: CASSFGPQGTNEKLFF

j_call: TRBJ1-1
d_call: .
clone_size: .
v_call: TRBV3-1/TRBV3-2
cdr3_nt: TGTGCCAGCAGCGCTGGGGGGGGTGAAGCTTTCTTT
cdr3_aa: CASSAGGGEAFF